The present entry profiles one TCR beta chain with its context. Antigen unknown. These data originate in a study of shared clonotypes between healthy human individuals. Findings and limits, study-wide: Rarefaction curves obtained for sorted subsets showed sequencing incomplete despite large depth.

The authors' processing: ImmunoSEQ junction-only sequences lacked quality scores, so their filtering differed. Here immunoSEQ multiplex PCR was the method, and the copy in TCRdb shows in-frame clones only, minus some. D and trimming come from the DNA, and the V and J calls and clone size come from that table. This sample has around 2,000,000 clones, with 85% to 95% found just once. The naive CD8 subset, CD45RO-negative cells positively selected for CCR7, excluded terminally differentiated effector memory CD45RA+ cells. The CDR3 contains 15 residues. Between the trimmed V and J ends, which lost 0 bases and 6 bases, there was a span of 13 bases. Germline CDR1 reads SGHRS; CDR2 reads YFSETQ.

Sequenced input: naive CD8+ T cells from PBMCs. The receptor's source is a man aged 18 to 30 in good health. Some clones in this sample may be carry-over from other donors' samples. V gene TRBV5-1 combines with J gene TRBJ2-1, with D unclear. CDR3 bases: TGCGCCAGCAGCTTGGGAGCCGGAGCGCCCAATGAGCAGTTCTTC. Its protein product is CASSLGAGAPNEQFF.